This T cell receptor beta chain was observed in a study of blood T cell repertoires in COVID-19 (dated by TCRdb to the early 2020s). Notes on the research overall: Samples from collaborators originated in the United States, Italy and Spain and spanned both the acute and convalescent phases of COVID-19. The repertoires were released in a freely available public database meant as a resource for research on the immune response to SARS-CoV-2. HLA class I and class II types, where available, came from metadata supplied by the sample provider rather than from assay-based typing. Subjects who had been exposed to COVID-19, were actively infected with it, or had recovered from it provided the deeply sampled blood TCRbeta repertoires that made up the dataset. The samples were drawn from the first 160 participants of the ongoing ImmuneRACE study and from 950 to 1,500 subjects provided by 6 global collaborators. The sample metadata nearly always contained a de-identified subject ID, COVID-19 status, age in years and sex. The material from the prospective study consisted of cDNA or gDNA derived from T cells, B-cell-depleted T cells, or PBMCs. Results and caveats for the whole study, not just this receptor: The quantity of clinical and demographic metadata differed by source and by participant and was supplied without curation.

Concerning this clone itself: Its antigen is unknown. The sample holds no much larger clone one base away, and base qualities are not on file.

Including cysteine and phenylalanine, the CDR3 has 15 amino acids. The sequence is cut down to CDR3 DNA, 45 bases in frame from base 1. For CDR1 and CDR2, the germline V gene (reference sequence) lists SEHNR and FQNEAQ. Relative to germline, V is missing 3 bases and J is missing 2 bases, with 5 bases of the junction outside any gene match. TCRbeta CDR3 regions were amplified from genomic DNA using the immunoSEQ Assay, a bias-controlled multiplex PCR. From the authors' description of their analysis: Within the assay, amplification of reference gene primers was used to estimate how many nucleated cells each sample contained. To quantify the absolute abundance of each unique TCRbeta CDR3 rearrangement, sequence reads were collapsed and filtered. For each sample, productive Simpson clonality was calculated as the square root of Simpson's diversity index over productive rearrangements. TCRdb mirrors the immuneACCESS table, restricted to in-frame sequences. Some clones are absent from its copies; in checked studies, under half trace to an unresolved V gene, and the reason for the others is unknown. The DNA gave D and trimming, while V, J and clone size come from that table. A total of 450,000 to 600,000 clones appear in this sample, about nine tenths of them only once. Together, the top ten hold around 0.64% of the sample.

Participants in the prospective study were aged about 18 to 89 years, lived in under 30 United States geographic areas, and enrolled through a virtual design. Cohort assignment in the prospective study relied on participant-reported clinical history from a screening survey and a study questionnaire. For ImmuneRACE Cohort 3, a participant was defined as recovered based on two consecutive negative NP/OP PCR tests, clearance by a healthcare professional, or resolution of symptoms. Each participant in the prospective study had whole blood, serum and a nasopharyngeal or oropharyngeal swab collected by mobile phlebotomists. Over a roughly two-month period, participants in the prospective study had the option of providing additional blood draws and questionnaires. Before DNA extraction, blood samples from the prospective study were shipped at room temperature or frozen.

This sequence uses TRBV7-9 and TRBJ2-3; a stretch of 7 junction bases matches TRBD2. The sequenced sample consisted of PBMCs or T cells enriched from blood (not recorded which). The sequence came from a woman between 18 and 30 years old who had recovered from COVID-19. At the DNA level, the sequence is TGTGCCAGCAGCTTGTCTAGCGGATACACAGATACGCAGTATTTT. Its coded protein is CASSLSSGYTDTQYF.